This T cell receptor (beta chain) was found in a study of identical twins. TCRdb passed the 5' RACE reads through MiXCR, listing each CDR3 protein once. The sample holds 210,000 or so distinct CDR3 sequences, less than 20% seen once. Another study also made use of these data, one on T cells expressing NK-cell markers.

The sample comprised CD8+ T cells sorted from blood. The TCR originated in a woman younger than 35 in good health.

DNA for the CDR3: TGTGCCAGCAGTTATTCTAGCGGCCACAATGAGCAGTTCTTC. It specifies CASSYSSGHNEQFF. The J gene is TRBJ2-1, the V gene TRBV6-5; 7 bases line up with TRBD2. The length of the CDR3 is 14 residues. Germline CDR1 is MNHEY and CDR2 is SVGAGI. The trim removed 3 bases at V and 5 bases at J, leaving 4 bases unmatched.